The 26 T cell receptor beta chains below were found in one sample sequenced in a study of OX40 agonist ivuxolimab in advanced cancers. Data came from immunoSEQ multiplex PCR; TCRdb stores just in-frame clones and leaves some out. The top ten clones hold 6.5% to 7.5% of a sample with 45,000 to 60,000 clones, 80% to 90% of them seen once. The starting material was CD4+ or CD8+ T cells sorted from blood, obtained in a trial of the OX40 agonist ivuxolimab. The receptors were gathered from an adult with an advanced solid tumor such as melanoma, head and neck, liver or kidney cancer.

Regarding this clone: A read error may produce the germline difference seen at one junction end. This chain uses TRBV7-8 with TRBJ1-3, with D perhaps matching TRBD1 (6 bases). Germline V gene lookup returns CDR1 SGHVS and CDR2 FQNEAQ. CDR3 size: 14 residues. The CDR3: CASSPRGFGDTIYF. CDR3 bases: TGTGCCAGCAGTCCTAGGGGGTTTGGAGACACCATATATTTT.

V and J are TRBV6-5 and TRBJ2-2; D remains unclear. Germline V gene sequence: CDR1 MNHEY, CDR2 SVGAGI. This CDR3 is built from 15 residues. The V end lost 2 bases, the J end lost 4 bases, and 11 bases lay between the germline ends. The CDR3 DNA is TGTGCCAGCAGTTACGCGGACGCGCCCACCGGGGAGCTGTTTTTT. Its translation: CASSYADAPTGELFF.

The chain has TRBV9 and TRBJ2-7, with 7 bases identical to TRBD1. Germline V gives CDR1 SGDLS, CDR2 YYNGEE. V shed 6 bases, J shed 5 bases, and the junction held 8 bases outside the gene matches. The CDR3 is 13 residues long. The CDR3 DNA reads as TGTGCCAGCACCCCCGGGCAGGGGGACGAGCAGTACTTC. Amino acid sequence: CASTPGQGDEQYF.

This chain uses TRBV19 with TRBJ2-7; 8 bases match TRBD1. Germline V CDR1 and CDR2: LNHDA, SQIVND (reference sequence). V lost 6 bases and J lost 0; bases outside the gene matches: 10. CDR3 length: 16 residues. The CDR3 loop is CASSPRTGGISYEQYF. In DNA, the CDR3 is TGTGCCAGTAGCCCCCGAACAGGGGGTATCTCCTACGAGCAGTACTTC.

The rearrangement joins TRBV30 to TRBJ2-7; the D is unclear. This CDR3 has 12 residues. Per the germline V gene, CDR1 is GTSNPN and CDR2 is SVGIG (reference sequence). The ends were cut back, 2 bases at V and 3 bases at J, with 8 bases in the middle. The CDR3 loop is CAWSQELYEQYF. CDR3 coding DNA: TGTGCCTGGAGTCAGGAACTCTACGAGCAGTACTTC.

Concerning this clone: A far larger clone is one nucleotide away, so this likely arose from a read error. Other nucleotide sequences from this sample produce the same CDR3. V is TRBV5-1 and J is TRBJ1-5; TRBD1 is a possible D gene (5 bases). The V gene lost 4 bases and the J gene lost 2 bases, with 10 bases spanning the gap. The CDR3 spans 14 residues. The V gene's germline CDR1 is SGHRS and CDR2 YFSETQ. As DNA, the CDR3 is TGCGCCAGCAGCGTGGGGGGGGGCAATCAGCCCCAGCATTTT. As protein: CASSVGGGNQPQHF.

The chain is built from TRBV18 and TRBJ1-3; TRBD1 aligns across 7 bases. This CDR3 is 15 amino acids long. V shed 4 bases and J 2 bases; nucleotides not matched to a gene: 5. Germline V lookup: CDR1 KGHSH, CDR2 LQKENI. The CDR3 coding sequence is TGTGCCAGCTCACGTGACAGGGCGACTGGAAACACCATATATTTT. Protein sequence: CASSRDRATGNTIYF.

The chain combines TRBV5-1 with TRBJ2-3; D is unclear. Trimming took off 0 bases at V and 0 bases at J, with 8 bases between the two ends. This CDR3 has 15 amino acids. Germline V gene lookup returns CDR1 SGHRS and CDR2 YFSETQ. CDR3 amino acids: CASSLAYPSTDTQYF. Written as DNA, the CDR3 is TGCGCCAGCAGCTTGGCCTACCCTAGCACAGATACGCAGTATTTT.

The chain joins TRBV21-1 to TRBJ2-2; the D segment call TRBD1 is taken from the table without a DNA check. TRBV21-1 is listed as a pseudogene. The CDR3 totals 18 residues. In nucleotides, the CDR3 is TGTGCCAGCAGCAAAAGGTTAGCCGGGACAAGGAACACCGGGGAGCTGTTTTTT. This translates into CASSKRLAGTRNTGELFF.

The CDR3: CASSRTGGTGELFF. The CDR3 coding sequence is TGTGCCAGTAGTAGGACAGGGGGCACCGGGGAGCTGTTTTTT. V gene TRBV19 combines with J gene TRBJ2-2; 10 positions agree with TRBD1. Germline V gives CDR1 LNHDA, CDR2 SQIVND (reference sequence). The CDR3 runs to 14 residues. With V trimmed by 4 bases and J by 4 bases, 0 bases remained unmatched.

The chain uses TRBV5-1 and TRBJ1-1; TRBD1 matches at 11 bases. CDR1 and CDR2 (germline): SGHRS, YFSETQ. V was pared by 3 bases and J by 5 bases, with 9 bases of the junction left unmatched. There are 16 residues in the CDR3. The CDR3 sequence is CASSWRGQGAGTEAFF. For the CDR3, the DNA is TGCGCCAGCAGCTGGCGAGGACAGGGGGCCGGAACTGAAGCTTTCTTT.

This clone appeared once. V usage is TRBV6-1 and J usage is TRBJ1-5; D call uncertain. This CDR3 is 13 amino acids long. Trimming stripped 3 bases from V and 3 bases from J, with 6 bases between. Germline CDR1 and CDR2: MNHNS and SASEGT. The CDR3, as DNA: TGTGCCAGCAGTGACGCCGTCAATCAGCCCCAGCATTTT. It codes for CASSDAVNQPQHF.

The chain carries TRBV6-1 and TRBJ1-5, with D possibly being TRBD1 (5 bases). This CDR3 contains 14 residues. The germline V gene encodes CDR1 MNHNS and CDR2 SASEGT. The V end lost 4 bases, the J end lost 7 bases, and 14 bases lay between the germline ends. CDR3 amino acids: CASSGGEGRQPQHF. CDR3 nucleotides: TGTGCCAGCAGTGGGGGCGAGGGTAGACAGCCCCAGCATTTT.

The chain combines TRBV10-1 with TRBJ2-2; maybe TRBD1 (6 bases). V was shortened by 0 bases and J by 4 bases, with 18 bases between the two germline ends. This CDR3 contains 18 residues. Germline lookup yields CDR1 WNHNN and CDR2 SYGVQD (reference sequence). CDR3 region: CASSESRAGVLSTGELFF. DNA for the CDR3: TGCGCCAGCAGTGAGTCTCGGGCAGGGGTTTTGTCCACCGGGGAGCTGTTTTTT.

In DNA, the CDR3 is TGTGCCAGCAGTGTCCTAGGACAGAGCTCTGGAAACACCATATATTTT. It translates to CASSVLGQSSGNTIYF. The gene calls are TRBV6-1 and TRBJ1-3; TRBD1 might be the D (6 bases). Trimming removed 4 bases at V and 0 bases at J, with 13 bases between. This CDR3 is 16 amino acids long. Germline loops: CDR1 MNHNS, CDR2 SASEGT.

The chain employs TRBV5-8 and TRBJ1-5, with 7 nucleotides matching TRBD1. The CDR3 is made up of 16 amino acids. V lost 1 base and J lost 6; bases outside the gene matches: 10. Germline values: CDR1 SGHTS, CDR2 YDEGEE. CDR3 sequence (DNA): TGTGCCAGCAGCTTGTTCTCGACAGGGATAGGTCAGCCCCAGCATTTT. This encodes CASSLFSTGIGQPQHF.

This chain connects TRBV2 to TRBJ2-1; unclear D gene. Per the germline V gene, CDR1 is SNHLY and CDR2 is FYNNEI. The CDR3 runs to 16 residues. V was shortened by 6 bases and J by 2 bases, with 17 bases between the two germline ends. CDR3 sequence reads: CASRKRTTSPYNEQFF. In DNA, the CDR3 is TGTGCCAGCAGAAAGAGGACCACTTCCCCCTACAATGAGCAGTTCTTC.

J is TRBJ2-2 and V is TRBV5-4, with D possibly TRBD1 on 7 matching bases. Germline CDR1 reads SGHNT; CDR2 reads YYREEE (reference sequence). Trimming removed 2 bases from V and 3 bases from J, with 11 bases in between. The CDR3 extends over 15 amino acids. CDR3 region: CASSFDRDYTGELFF. CDR3 DNA sequence: TGTGCCAGCAGCTTTGACAGGGACTACACCGGGGAGCTGTTTTTT.

The chain is built from TRBV28 and TRBJ2-3, with D possibly being TRBD1 or TRBD2 (6 bases each). V was clipped by 6 bases and J by 2 bases, with 12 bases between them. This CDR3 spans 14 amino acids. CDR1 MDHEN and CDR2 SYDVKM come from the germline V gene. DNA of the CDR3: TGTGCCAGCAGGGGGGGCTCATACACAGATACGCAGTATTTT. Protein sequence: CASRGGSYTDTQYF.

The genes are TRBV2 and TRBJ2-5, with D perhaps matching TRBD2 (7 bases). Germline V lookup: CDR1 SNHLY, CDR2 FYNNEI. V lost 2 bases and J 5 bases, leaving 15 bases between the germline ends. The CDR3 runs 15 residues. CDR3 residues: CASSELRGAGETQYF. CDR3 coding DNA: TGTGCCAGCAGTGAACTCCGGGGGGCAGGGGAGACCCAGTACTTC.

V and J are TRBV5-1 and TRBJ1-1; the D is unclear. This CDR3 is 16 amino acids long. Germline V gene data show CDR1 as SGHRS and CDR2 as YFSETQ. V was cut by 2 bases and J by 2 bases, with 16 bases left in between. The CDR3 nucleotides are TGCGCCAGCAGCTTTTACTACAATACCCAAAACACTGAAGCTTTCTTT. Translation gives CASSFYYNTQNTEAFF.

In its sample, this clone was seen once. The chain carries TRBV5-1 and TRBJ1-2; 8 bases map to TRBD1. The CDR3 runs 15 residues. Trimming at V came to 0 bases and at J to 6 bases, leaving 7 bases not matched to a gene. Germline-derived CDR1 and CDR2 are SGHRS and YFSETQ. The CDR3 region is CASSLAGVRGHGYTF. The CDR3 DNA is TGCGCCAGCAGCTTGGCCGGTGTCAGGGGGCATGGCTACACCTTC.

This rearrangement joins TRBV6-5 to TRBJ1-2; TRBD1 matches 8 bases. Trimming at V came to 4 bases and at J to 2 bases, leaving 6 bases not matched to a gene. The CDR3 consists of 15 residues. CDR1 is MNHEY and CDR2 is SVGAGI in the germline V gene. The CDR3 sequence is CASSSPDRANYGYTF. CDR3 sequence (DNA): TGTGCCAGCAGTTCTCCGGACAGGGCCAACTATGGCTACACCTTC.

The chain carries TRBV11-2 and TRBJ1-3; TRBD1 might be the D (5 bases). CDR3 length equals 15 residues. The germline V and J ends were trimmed by 3 bases and 2 bases, with 11 bases remaining between them. Germline CDR1 SGHAT, CDR2 FQNNGV. The CDR3 spells CASSFDGGPGNTIYF. CDR3 nucleotide sequence: TGTGCCAGCAGCTTTGATGGGGGACCTGGAAACACCATATATTTT.

This chain joins TRBV11-3 and TRBJ2-7; D gene unclear. Per the germline V gene, CDR1 is SGHNT and CDR2 is YENEEA. Trimming left V 0 bases short and J 6 bases short, with 15 bases between. The CDR3 runs 15 residues. CDR3 DNA sequence: TGTGCCAGCAGCTTAGATGGTGAGAGGACGGCCGAGCAGTACTTC. Translating it yields CASSLDGERTAEQYF.

This clone was seen more than once but under ten times. The V call is TRBV28, the J call TRBJ1-6; TRBD1 is a possible D gene (5 bases). Germline loops: CDR1 MDHEN, CDR2 SYDVKM. The CDR3 spans 14 residues. V lost 6 bases and J lost 8, with 14 bases in between. DNA of the CDR3: TGTGCCAGCAGCCCTCCAGTCAGGGATTCACCCCTCCACTTT. Translated: CASSPPVRDSPLHF.